These T cell receptor beta chains were read from a single sample in a study of shared clonotypes between healthy human individuals. Some clones are missing from TCRdb's copy, which holds only in-frame ones; the method was immunoSEQ multiplex PCR. The sample carries around 2,000,000 clones, 85% to 95% recorded once. The sequenced material came from naive CD8+ T cells sorted from blood. These receptors were collected from a man between 18 and 29 years old in good health. Each CDR3 is given with its conserved first and last residue. The order of the fields is J gene, D gene, CDR3 length, V gene, clone size, CDR3 protein, CDR3 DNA. The D gene is left open where the match is weak. Size is omitted from some rows. Given values are once, few, many or a class for expanded clones.

J: TRBJ2-7; D: -; length: 13; V: TRBV27; size: -; CDR3: CASSPMEGSEQYF; DNA: TGTGCCAGCAGTCCCATGGAAGGGAGCGAGCAGTACTTC
J: TRBJ1-2; D: -; length: 16; V: TRBV4-3; size: -; CDR3: CASSQENPSMAYGYTF; DNA: TGCGCCAGCAGCCAAGAGAACCCTTCAATGGCCTATGGCTACACCTTC
J: TRBJ2-5; D: -; length: 16; V: TRBV7-9; size: once; CDR3: CASSLTSGPGQETQYF; DNA: TGTGCCAGCAGTTTGACCAGCGGGCCCGGACAAGAGACCCAGTACTTC
J: TRBJ2-7; D: TRBD1; length: 19; V: TRBV2; size: -; CDR3: CASSAIPGQDSLRAVPLYF; DNA: TGTGCCAGCAGTGCTATACCCGGACAGGACTCCTTACGAGCAGTACCCCTGTACTTC
J: TRBJ2-1; D: TRBD2; length: 15; V: TRBV9; size: -; CDR3: CASSVYSGRVDEQFF; DNA: TGTGCCAGCAGCGTATATAGCGGGAGGGTAGATGAGCAGTTCTTC
J: TRBJ1-1; D: TRBD1; length: 16; V: TRBV7-9; size: few; CDR3: CASSATTGGDWAEAFF; DNA: TGTGCCAGCAGCGCAACCACAGGGGGCGATTGGGCTGAAGCTTTCTTT
J: TRBJ1-5; D: TRBD1; length: 19; V: TRBV7-2; size: -; CDR3: CASSLSVGQENFGNQPQHF; DNA: TGTGCCAGCAGCTTATCTGTAGGACAGGAAAACTTTGGCAATCAGCCCCAGCATTTT
J: TRBJ2-7; D: -; length: 15; V: TRBV14; size: once; CDR3: CASSQDDGNSYEQYF; DNA: TGTGCCAGCAGCCAAGACGACGGAAACTCCTACGAGCAGTACTTC
J: TRBJ2-7; D: -; length: 15; V: TRBV27; size: -; CDR3: CASSLDKGYRSEQYF; DNA: TGTGCCAGCAGTTTGGATAAAGGCTACAGGAGCGAGCAGTACTTC
J: TRBJ1-6; D: -; length: 15; V: TRBV23-1; size: -; CDR3: CASRKTGTGVSPLHF; DNA: TGCGCCAGCAGGAAAACAGGGACCGGAGTTTCACCCCTCCACTTT
J: TRBJ2-7; D: TRBD1; length: 15; V: TRBV27; size: -; CDR3: CASSPLPGQGYEQYF; DNA: TGTGCCAGCAGTCCCTTACCGGGACAGGGGTACGAGCAGTACTTC
J: TRBJ1-1; D: -; length: 13; V: TRBV6-5; size: -; CDR3: CTSRPDSYTEAFF; DNA: TGTACCAGCAGACCGGACTCTTACACTGAAGCTTTCTTT
J: TRBJ2-7; D: -; length: 13; V: TRBV6-4; size: -; CDR3: CASRRGDPYEQYF; DNA: TGTGCCAGCCGAAGGGGGGATCCTTACGAGCAGTACTTC
J: TRBJ2-3; D: TRBD1; length: 14; V: TRBV5-6; size: -; CDR3: CASGIQGVTDTQYF; DNA: TGTGCCAGCGGAATACAGGGGGTGACAGATACGCAGTATTTT
J: TRBJ1-6; D: -; length: 14; V: TRBV28; size: -; CDR3: CASCGPQYNSPLHF; DNA: TGTGCCAGCTGCGGTCCCCAATATAATTCACCCCTCCACTTT
J: TRBJ1-1; D: TRBD1; length: 14; V: TRBV6-5; size: once; CDR3: CASSVTGEGTEAFF; DNA: TGTGCCAGCAGTGTGACAGGGGAAGGAACTGAAGCTTTCTTT
J: TRBJ1-1; D: -; length: 16; V: TRBV14; size: -; CDR3: CASSQVRPGRRTEAFF; DNA: TGTGCCAGCAGCCAAGTTCGACCCGGGAGGAGAACTGAAGCTTTCTTT
J: TRBJ2-1; D: -; length: 12; V: TRBV4-1; size: -; CDR3: CASSQRNNEQFF; DNA: TGCGCCAGCAGCCAACGGAATAATGAGCAGTTCTTC
J: TRBJ2-1; D: -; length: 15; V: TRBV27; size: -; CDR3: CASSLMSGSYNEQFF; DNA: TGTGCCAGCAGTTTAATGTCGGGGAGCTACAATGAGCAGTTCTTC
J: TRBJ2-2; D: -; length: 17; V: TRBV13; size: -; CDR3: CASSLGPLEANTGELFF; DNA: TGTGCCAGCAGCTTAGGCCCACTGGAGGCGAACACCGGGGAGCTGTTTTTT
J: TRBJ2-7; D: TRBD2; length: 17; V: TRBV2; size: -; CDR3: CASSEGSRLAGAYEQYF; DNA: TGTGCCAGCAGTGAAGGTTCACGACTAGCGGGTGCCTACGAGCAGTACTTC
J: TRBJ1-4; D: -; length: 13; V: TRBV5-5; size: -; CDR3: CASSLVGKEKLFF; DNA: TGTGCCAGCAGCTTGGTGGGGAAGGAAAAACTGTTTTTT
J: TRBJ2-7; D: -; length: 15; V: TRBV10-2; size: -; CDR3: CASSESPGSFAEQYF; DNA: TGCGCCAGCAGTGAGTCCCCGGGCAGTTTCGCCGAGCAGTACTTC
J: TRBJ1-3; D: TRBD1; length: 18; V: TRBV13; size: -; CDR3: CASSLRGTGAISGNTIYF; DNA: TGTGCCAGCAGCTTACGGGGGACAGGGGCTATCTCTGGAAACACCATATATTTT
J: TRBJ1-1; D: -; length: 15; V: TRBV27; size: -; CDR3: CASSLSLGTNTEAFF; DNA: TGTGCCAGCAGTTTATCTTTAGGGACGAACACTGAAGCTTTCTTT
J: TRBJ1-2; D: TRBD1; length: 16; V: TRBV4-2; size: -; CDR3: CASSQEGDSLLYGYTF; DNA: TGTGCCAGCAGCCAAGAGGGGGACAGCTTACTCTATGGCTACACCTTC
J: TRBJ2-7; D: TRBD1; length: 16; V: TRBV15; size: once; CDR3: CATSRDWGDREFQQYF; DNA: TGTGCCACCAGCAGAGATTGGGGGGACAGGGAATTCCAGCAGTACTTC
J: TRBJ1-1; D: -; length: 13; V: TRBV27; size: -; CDR3: CASSLGGNTEAFF; DNA: TGTGCCAGCAGTTTGGGGGGAAACACTGAAGCTTTCTTT
J: TRBJ2-1; D: TRBD2; length: 15; V: TRBV10-3; size: -; CDR3: CAISEATSGDNEQFF; DNA: TGTGCCATCAGTGAAGCTACTAGCGGCGACAATGAGCAGTTCTTC
J: TRBJ1-2; D: -; length: 14; V: TRBV28; size: -; CDR3: CASAAGDEVYGYTF; DNA: TGTGCCAGCGCCGCAGGGGACGAGGTCTATGGCTACACCTTC
J: TRBJ1-1; D: -; length: 12; V: TRBV6-5; size: -; CDR3: CASSYSNTEAFF; DNA: TGTGCCAGCAGTTACTCGAACACTGAAGCTTTCTTT
J: TRBJ2-1; D: TRBD2; length: 15; V: TRBV18; size: -; CDR3: CANSPDSGSYNEQFF; DNA: TGTGCCAACTCACCGGATAGCGGGAGTTACAATGAGCAGTTCTTC
J: TRBJ1-5; D: -; length: 19; V: TRBV1; size: -; CDR3: CTSSQVVPRDRKINQPQHF; DNA: TGCACCAGCAGCCAAGTCGTTCCCCGCGACAGGAAGATCAATCAGCCCCAGCATTTT
J: TRBJ2-1; D: -; length: 14; V: TRBV7-9; size: -; CDR3: CASSLAGRNNEQFF; DNA: TGTGCCAGCAGCTTAGCGGGCAGGAACAATGAGCAGTTCTTC
J: TRBJ2-3; D: -; length: 18; V: TRBV4-3; size: -; CDR3: CASSQDSPTGETRNTQYF; DNA: TGCGCCAGCAGCCAAGATTCCCCAACGGGAGAAACAAGGAATACGCAGTATTTT
J: TRBJ1-1; D: -; length: 14; V: TRBV19; size: -; CDR3: CASTEDIGATEAFF; DNA: TGTGCCAGTACCGAGGACATCGGGGCCACTGAAGCTTTCTTT
J: TRBJ1-5; D: -; length: 16; V: TRBV4-1; size: once; CDR3: CASSQETLLSNQPQHF; DNA: TGCGCCAGCAGCCAAGAAACACTCCTTAGCAATCAGCCCCAGCATTTT
J: TRBJ1-1; D: -; length: 14; V: TRBV19; size: -; CDR3: CASRLQGGVTEAFF; DNA: TGTGCCAGTAGGTTACAGGGAGGCGTCACTGAAGCTTTCTTT
J: TRBJ1-1; D: -; length: 14; V: TRBV6-5; size: -; CDR3: CASSYSSEGTEAFF; DNA: TGTGCCAGCAGTTACTCGTCCGAGGGCACTGAAGCTTTCTTT
J: TRBJ2-7; D: -; length: 13; V: TRBV6-1; size: -; CDR3: CASSETGAGEQYF; DNA: TGTGCCAGCAGTGAGACCGGGGCCGGCGAGCAGTACTTC
J: TRBJ2-1; D: -; length: 13; V: TRBV19; size: few; CDR3: CASSTGVARFPFF; DNA: TGTGCCAGTAGTACCGGGGTAGCAAGGTTTCCGTTCTTC
J: TRBJ2-1; D: -; length: 14; V: TRBV13; size: -; CDR3: CASSLGRSYNEQFF; DNA: TGTGCCAGCAGCTTAGGCAGATCCTACAATGAGCAGTTCTTC
J: TRBJ2-7; D: -; length: 16; V: TRBV29-1; size: -; CDR3: CSVDGTEVGGGYEQYF; DNA: TGCAGCGTTGACGGGACAGAGGTGGGCGGGGGCTACGAGCAGTACTTC
J: TRBJ2-1; D: -; length: 12; V: TRBV19; size: once; CDR3: CATALGYNEQFF; DNA: TGTGCCACCGCCCTGGGTTACAATGAGCAGTTCTTC
J: TRBJ2-1; D: TRBD2; length: 14; V: TRBV30; size: -; CDR3: CAWSIASGYNEQFF; DNA: TGTGCCTGGAGTATCGCTAGCGGATACAATGAGCAGTTCTTC
J: TRBJ2-3; D: TRBD1; length: 14; V: TRBV7-2; size: -; CDR3: CASSPQGAVDTQYF; DNA: TGTGCCAGCAGCCCGCAGGGGGCCGTAGATACGCAGTATTTT
J: TRBJ2-7; D: TRBD1; length: 15; V: TRBV5-5; size: -; CDR3: CASSLAGTDSYEQYF; DNA: TGTGCCAGCAGCTTGGCCGGGACAGACTCCTACGAGCAGTACTTC
J: TRBJ2-7; D: -; length: 13; V: TRBV18; size: once; CDR3: CASSFRDSYEQYF; DNA: TGTGCCAGCTCATTTAGAGACAGCTACGAGCAGTACTTC
J: TRBJ2-7; D: TRBD1; length: 16; V: TRBV4-1; size: -; CDR3: CASSYTAGQGAYEQYF; DNA: TGCGCCAGCAGTTACACGGCGGGACAGGGGGCTTACGAGCAGTACTTC
J: TRBJ2-2; D: -; length: 15; V: TRBV4-3; size: -; CDR3: CASSQGGGNTGELFF; DNA: TGCGCCAGCAGCCAAGGAGGGGGGAACACCGGGGAGCTGTTTTTT
J: TRBJ1-1; D: -; length: 15; V: TRBV5-6; size: -; CDR3: CASSPWGGFVTEAFF; DNA: TGTGCCAGCAGCCCCTGGGGTGGGTTTGTCACTGAAGCTTTCTTT